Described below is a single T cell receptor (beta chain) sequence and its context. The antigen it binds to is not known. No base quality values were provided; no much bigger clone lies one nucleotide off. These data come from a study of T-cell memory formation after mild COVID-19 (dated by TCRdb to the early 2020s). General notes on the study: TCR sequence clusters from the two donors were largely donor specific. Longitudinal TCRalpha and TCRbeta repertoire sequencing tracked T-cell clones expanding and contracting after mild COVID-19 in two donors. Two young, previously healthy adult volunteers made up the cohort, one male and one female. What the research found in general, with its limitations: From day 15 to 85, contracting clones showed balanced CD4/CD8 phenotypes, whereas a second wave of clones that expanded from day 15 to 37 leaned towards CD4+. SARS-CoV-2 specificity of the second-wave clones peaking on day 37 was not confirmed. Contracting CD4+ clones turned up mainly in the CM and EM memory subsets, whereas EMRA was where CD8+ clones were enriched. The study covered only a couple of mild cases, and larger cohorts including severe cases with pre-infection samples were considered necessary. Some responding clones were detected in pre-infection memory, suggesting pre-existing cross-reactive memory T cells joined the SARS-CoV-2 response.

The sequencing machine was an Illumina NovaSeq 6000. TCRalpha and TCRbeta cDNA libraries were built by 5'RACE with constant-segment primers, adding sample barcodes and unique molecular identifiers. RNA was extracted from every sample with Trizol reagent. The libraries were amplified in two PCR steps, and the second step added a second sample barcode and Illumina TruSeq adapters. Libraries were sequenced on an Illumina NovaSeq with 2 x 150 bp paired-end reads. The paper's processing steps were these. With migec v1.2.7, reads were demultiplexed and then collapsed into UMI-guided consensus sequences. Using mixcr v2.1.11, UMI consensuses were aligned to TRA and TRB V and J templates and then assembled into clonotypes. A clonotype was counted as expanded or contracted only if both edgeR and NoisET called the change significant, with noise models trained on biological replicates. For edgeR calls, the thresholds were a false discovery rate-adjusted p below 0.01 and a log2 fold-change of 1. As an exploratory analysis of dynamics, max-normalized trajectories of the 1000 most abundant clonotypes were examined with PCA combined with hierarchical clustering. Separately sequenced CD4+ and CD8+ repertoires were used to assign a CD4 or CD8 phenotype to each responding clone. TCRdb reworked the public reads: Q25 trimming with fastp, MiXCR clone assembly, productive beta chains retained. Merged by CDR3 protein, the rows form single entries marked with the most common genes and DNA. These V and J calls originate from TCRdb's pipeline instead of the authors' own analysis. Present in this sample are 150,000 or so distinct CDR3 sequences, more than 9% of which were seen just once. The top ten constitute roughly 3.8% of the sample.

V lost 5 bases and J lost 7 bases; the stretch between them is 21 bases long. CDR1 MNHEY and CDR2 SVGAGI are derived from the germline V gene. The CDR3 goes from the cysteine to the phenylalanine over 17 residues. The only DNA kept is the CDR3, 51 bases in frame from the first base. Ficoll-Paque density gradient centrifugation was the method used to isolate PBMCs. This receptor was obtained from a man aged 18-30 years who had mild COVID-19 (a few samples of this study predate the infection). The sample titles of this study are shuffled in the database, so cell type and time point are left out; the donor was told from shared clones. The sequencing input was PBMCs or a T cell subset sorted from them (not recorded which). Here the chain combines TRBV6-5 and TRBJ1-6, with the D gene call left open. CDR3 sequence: CASSRNLRSLYNSPLHF. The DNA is TGTGCCAGCAGTCGTAACCTCAGAAGCCTTTACAATTCACCCCTCCACTTT.